This T cell receptor beta chain was sequenced for a study of TIL therapy for anti-PD-1-resistant metastatic lung cancer. The study, taken as a whole, reports: The cohort had more treatment-naive, never-smoker and oncogene-addicted patients than typical.

Time point here: pre-treatment sample, taken before nivolumab and TIL therapy. Most excised metastases sampled were pleural nodules or supraclavicular lymph nodes. Sequencing used immunoSEQ v3. Only in-frame clones appear in the TCRdb table, and some are missing; sequencing was by immunoSEQ multiplex PCR. The sample holds about 26,000 clones, approximately 63% seen once. Trimming took 7 bases from V and 0 from J; bases not matched to a gene: 13. The length of the CDR3 is 16 residues. Germline loops: CDR1 GTSNPN, CDR2 SVGIG (reference sequence). Of note for this clone: No antigen is known for it.

The chain has TRBV30 and TRBJ1-1; 8 nucleotides agree with TRBD1. The material sequenced was tumor tissue, taken at baseline. The receptor comes from a woman aged 25-85 years with non-small cell lung cancer. CDR3 amino acids: CAYGTGPTYMNTEAFF. The CDR3 DNA follows: TGTGCCTACGGGACAGGTCCTACCTACATGAACACTGAAGCTTTCTTT.